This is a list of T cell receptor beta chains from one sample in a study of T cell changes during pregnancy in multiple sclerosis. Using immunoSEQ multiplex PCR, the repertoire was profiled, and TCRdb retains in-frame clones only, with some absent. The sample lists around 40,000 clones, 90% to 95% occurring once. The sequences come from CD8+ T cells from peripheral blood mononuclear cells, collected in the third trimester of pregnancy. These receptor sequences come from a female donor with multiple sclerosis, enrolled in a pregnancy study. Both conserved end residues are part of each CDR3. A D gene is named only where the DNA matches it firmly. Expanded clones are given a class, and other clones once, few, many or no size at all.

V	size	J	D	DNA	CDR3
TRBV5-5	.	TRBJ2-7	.	TGTGCCAGCAGCTTGGGCGGTACCTACGAGCAGTACTTC	CASSLGGTYEQYF
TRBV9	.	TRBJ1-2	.	TGTGCCAGCAGCGTAGGATCACTTAACTATGGCTACACCTTC	CASSVGSLNYGYTF
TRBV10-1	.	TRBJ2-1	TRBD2	TGCGCCAGCAGTGGGGGGGGAGGCGAGGGTTACAATGAGCAGTTCTTC	CASSGGGGEGYNEQFF
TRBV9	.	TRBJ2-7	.	TGTGCCAGCAGCCCCCCCTACAGTAGCTCCTACGAGCAGTACTTC	CASSPPYSSSYEQYF
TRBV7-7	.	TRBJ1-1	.	TGTGCTAGCAGTCGCTCCTATAACACTGAAGCTTTCTTT	CASSRSYNTEAFF
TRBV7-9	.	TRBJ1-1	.	TGTGCCAGCAGACCGTCGGGGGGGGCCACTGAAGCTTTCTTT	CASRPSGGATEAFF
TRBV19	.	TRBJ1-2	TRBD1	TGTGCCAGCTCCGGGACAGGAGCCGTTGGGGTGGGAGGCTACACCTTC	CASSGTGAVGVGGYTF
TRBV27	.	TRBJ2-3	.	TGTGCCAGCAGTTCGACACACACAGATACGCAGTATTTT	CASSSTHTDTQYF
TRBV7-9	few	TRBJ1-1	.	TGTGCCAGCAGCCCAACAGAGGGACTAGAAGCTTTCTTT	CASSPTEGLEAFF
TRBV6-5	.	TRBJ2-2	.	TGTGCCAGCAGCTTCTACGATGTTACGACCGGGGAGCTGTTTTTT	CASSFYDVTTGELFF
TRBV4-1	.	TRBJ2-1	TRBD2	TGCGCCAGCAGCCCTGGACTAGCGGGGTTAAATGAGCAGTTCTTC	CASSPGLAGLNEQFF
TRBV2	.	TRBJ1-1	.	TGTGCCAGCAAACAGGGTCGAATGAACACTGAAGCTTTCTTT	CASKQGRMNTEAFF
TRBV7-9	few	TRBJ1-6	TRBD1	TGTGCCAGCAGCTGGACAGGGGCCGGGGATTCACCCCTCCACTTT	CASSWTGAGDSPLHF
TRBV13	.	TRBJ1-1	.	TGTGCCAGCAGCCGCGGGAGGACTGAAGCTTTCTTT	CASSRGRTEAFF
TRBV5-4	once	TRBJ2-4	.	TGTGCCAGCAGCCTTAGCTCCGGAAACATTCAGTACTTC	CASSLSSGNIQYF
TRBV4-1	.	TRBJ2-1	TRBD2	TGCGCCAGCAGCCAAGATCCTAGCGGGGTTGGCGGTGAGCAGTTCTTC	CASSQDPSGVGGEQFF
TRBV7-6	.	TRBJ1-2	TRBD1	TGTGCCAGCAGCTACGGACAGGGCTCAGAGGGCGGCTATGGCTACACCTTC	CASSYGQGSEGGYGYTF
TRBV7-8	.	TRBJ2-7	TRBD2	TGTGCCAGCAGCTTAGCAGAACTAGCGGGGAGCCATTACGAGCAGTACTTC	CASSLAELAGSHYEQYF
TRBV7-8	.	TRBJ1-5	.	TGTGCCAGCAGCTTAGGTGGGCAACCCCGATACAATCAGCCCCAGCATTTT	CASSLGGQPRYNQPQHF
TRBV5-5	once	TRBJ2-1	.	TGTGCCAGCAGCCCCTTACAGGGTCGCTCCTACAATGAGCAGTTCTTC	CASSPLQGRSYNEQFF
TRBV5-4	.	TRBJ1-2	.	TGTGCCAGCAGCTTGGGGGAGAATAACTATGGCTACACCTTC	CASSLGENNYGYTF
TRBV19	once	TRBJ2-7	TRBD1	TGTGCCAGTAGTGTCCCGACAGGGCTCGACGAGCAGTACTTC	CASSVPTGLDEQYF
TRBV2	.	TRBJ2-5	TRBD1	TGTGCCAGCAGTGACCGGGACAGTCAAGAGACCCAGTACTTC	CASSDRDSQETQYF
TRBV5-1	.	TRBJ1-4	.	TGCGCCAGCAGCTCGCCCACGACAGGCCATAATGAAAAACTGTTTTTT	CASSSPTTGHNEKLFF
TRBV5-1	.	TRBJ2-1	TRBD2	TGCGCCAGCAGCAAACGGACTAGCGGGGATTCCTACAATGAGCAGTTCTTC	CASSKRTSGDSYNEQFF
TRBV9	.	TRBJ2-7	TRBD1	TGTGCCAGCAGTGTACAGGGGGAATCCTACGAGCAGTACTTC	CASSVQGESYEQYF
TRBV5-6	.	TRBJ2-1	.	TGTGCCAGCAGCTTGGCTCGGGCCTACAATGAGCAGTTCTTC	CASSLARAYNEQFF
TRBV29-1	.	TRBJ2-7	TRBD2	TGCAGCGTTGAGGGTGGGGGGGCCTACGAGCAGTACTTC	CSVEGGGAYEQYF
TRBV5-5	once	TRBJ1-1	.	TGTGCCAGCAGCTTTATCGCTGAAGCTTTCTTT	CASSFIAEAFF
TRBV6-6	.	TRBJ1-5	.	TGTGCCAGCAAGGCAGAGGGAATCTATAGCAATCAGCCCCAGCATTTT	CASKAEGIYSNQPQHF
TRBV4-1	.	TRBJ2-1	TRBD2	TGCGCCAGCAGCCAAGCTAGCGGGGGGCTCGATGAGCAGTTCTTC	CASSQASGGLDEQFF